One T cell receptor beta chain is described in this entry. What it binds is unknown. This sample was included in a study of OX40 agonist ivuxolimab in advanced cancers. The wider study: An agonistic human IgG2 monoclonal antibody against OX40 (CD134) was given. Partial responses were observed in three patients, of whom one had hepatocellular carcinoma and two had cutaneous melanoma. Earlier treatment with anti-PD-1, anti-PD-L1 or anti-CTLA-4 was permitted, and roughly 40% had received some. Findings and caveats of the study: On average, CD8+ T cells showed a greater number of expanded clones than CD4+.

Only in-frame clones appear in the TCRdb table, and some are missing; sequencing was by immunoSEQ multiplex PCR. The sample has approximately 90,000 clones, about 90% seen once; the top ten hold about 1.7%. This sample comprised CD4+ or CD8+ T cells sorted from blood, obtained in a trial of the OX40 agonist ivuxolimab. The clonotype comes from an adult with an advanced solid tumor such as melanoma, head and neck, liver or kidney cancer.

Here the CDR3 reads CAWSALQGPGGGYTF. Here the CDR3 DNA reads TGTGCCTGGAGTGCACTCCAGGGGCCCGGAGGGGGCTACACCTTC. The chain links TRBV30 to TRBJ1-2, with a tentative D call TRBD1 (6 bases). CDR3 size: 15 residues. Trimming pared 1 base from V and 8 bases from J, leaving 20 bases between. The V gene's germline CDR1 is GTSNPN and CDR2 SVGIG (reference sequence).